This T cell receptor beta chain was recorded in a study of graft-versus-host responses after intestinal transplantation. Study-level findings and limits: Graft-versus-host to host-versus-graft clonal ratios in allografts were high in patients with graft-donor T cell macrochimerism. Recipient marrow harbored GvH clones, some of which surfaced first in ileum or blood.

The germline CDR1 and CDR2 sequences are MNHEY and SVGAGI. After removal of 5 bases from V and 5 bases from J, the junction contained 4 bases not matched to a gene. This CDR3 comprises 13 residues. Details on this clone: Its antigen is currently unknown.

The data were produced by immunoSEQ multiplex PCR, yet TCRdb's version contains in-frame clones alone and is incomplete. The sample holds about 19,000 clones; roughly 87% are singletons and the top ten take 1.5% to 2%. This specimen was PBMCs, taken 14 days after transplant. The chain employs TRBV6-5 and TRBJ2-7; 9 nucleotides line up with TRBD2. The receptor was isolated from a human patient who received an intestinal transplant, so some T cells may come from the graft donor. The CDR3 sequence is CASSRGLAHEQYF. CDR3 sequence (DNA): TGTGCCAGCAGTCGGGGACTAGCCCACGAGCAGTACTTC.